This TCR beta chain appears in the sequencing data of a study of neurological immune-mediated disorders. Sample time point: technical triplicate 3. The CDR3 has 15 residues. Germline assignment: CDR1 MNHEY and CDR2 SMNVEV (reference sequence). V gave up 3 bases and J gave up 0 bases; unmatched junction bases: 3. Many counts were recorded for this clonotype. TCRdb itself ran the 5' RACE reads through MiXCR, one entry per CDR3 protein. This sample has about 44,000 distinct CDR3 sequences, with roughly a fifth found just once. This sequence was found in a man aged 55 to 70 with HTLV-1-associated myelopathy (HAM/TSP). The chain links TRBV27 to TRBJ2-7; 9 positions agree with TRBD2. The sequenced sample consisted of PBMCs. CDR3 in DNA: TGTGCCAGCAGTTTTGTGACTAGCGGCTCCTACGAGCAGTACTTC. Protein: CASSFVTSGSYEQYF.